Included here is one TCR beta chain sequence, with context. This entry belongs to a study of T cells in Graves' hyperthyroidism and ophthalmopathy. It was RNA transcripts that yielded the amplified TCR beta CDR3 regions. With the HTBI primer set, the TCR CDR3 went through a first round of RT-PCR. TCRdb recomputed calls from the multiplex PCR reads with MiXCR, one row per CDR3 protein. The sample contains hundreds of thousands of distinct CDR3 sequences, 38% of which appear only once. V shed 1 base, J shed 4 bases, and the junction held 5 bases outside the gene matches. The germline V gene encodes CDR1 SGHTA and CDR2 FQGNSA. CDR3 length: 16 amino acids. Recently diagnosed hyperthyroidism of less than 2 months' duration affected patients aged 18 to 65.

V gene TRBV7-2 combines with J gene TRBJ2-7; 12 bases are a match to TRBD2. The receptor was derived from a man younger than 35 with Graves' hyperthyroidism. The sequenced sample consisted of blood. The DNA of the CDR3 is TGTGCCAGCAGCTTAGTGGCGACTAGCGGGAGTTACGAGCAGTACTTC. It yields the protein CASSLVATSGSYEQYF. Variable domain in full (rest from reference TRBV7-2 and TRBJ2-7): GAGVSQSPSNKVTEKGKDVELRCDPISGHTALYWYRQSLGQGLEFLIYFQGNSAPDKSGLPSDRFSAERTGGSVSTLTIQRTQQEDSAVYLCASSLVATSGSYEQYFGPGTRLTVT.